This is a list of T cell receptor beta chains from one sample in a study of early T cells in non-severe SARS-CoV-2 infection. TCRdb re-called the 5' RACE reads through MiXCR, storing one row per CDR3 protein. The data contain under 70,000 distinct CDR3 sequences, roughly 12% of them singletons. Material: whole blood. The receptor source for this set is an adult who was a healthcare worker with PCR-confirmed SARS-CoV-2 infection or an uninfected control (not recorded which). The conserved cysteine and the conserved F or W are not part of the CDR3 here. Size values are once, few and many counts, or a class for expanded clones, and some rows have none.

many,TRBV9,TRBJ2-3,ASSVVSGSADTQY
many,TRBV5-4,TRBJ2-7,ASSLVPQAEQY
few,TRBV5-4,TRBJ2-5,ASSSSLERETQY
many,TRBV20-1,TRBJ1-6,SARPPGSNSPLH
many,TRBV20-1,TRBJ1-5,SATGTGIGNQPQH
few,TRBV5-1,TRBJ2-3,ASSYRDGTDTQY
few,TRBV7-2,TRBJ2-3,ASRPKSGVGTDTQY
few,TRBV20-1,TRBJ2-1,SARRDRGRPEQF
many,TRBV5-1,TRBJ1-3,ASSLEATGNTIY
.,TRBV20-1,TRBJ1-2,SARNSGSNYGYT
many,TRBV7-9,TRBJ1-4,ASSKQPGRDRVQKLF
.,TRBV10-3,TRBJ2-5,AISHRGMQETQY
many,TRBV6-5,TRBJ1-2,ASRQRDREVGYT
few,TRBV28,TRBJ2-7,ASSSPTGDSSYEQY
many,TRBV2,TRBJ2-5,ASSAASNIKETQY
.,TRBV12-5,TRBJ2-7,ASGLGGTYEQY
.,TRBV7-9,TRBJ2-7,ASSQTGGEYEQY
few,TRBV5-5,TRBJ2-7,ASSLGGQGEKEQY
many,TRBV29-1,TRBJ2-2,SGLTSGGELF
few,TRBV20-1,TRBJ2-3,SARDYLGSTDTQY
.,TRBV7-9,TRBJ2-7,ASSSPGTGSNEQY
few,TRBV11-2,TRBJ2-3,AGGLAGTDTQY
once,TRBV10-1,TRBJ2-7,ASSVSNSPYEQY
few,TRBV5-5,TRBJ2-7,ASSSSRDRLSSYEQY
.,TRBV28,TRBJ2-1,ASRSSGSFSEQF
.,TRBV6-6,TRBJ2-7,ASSYPDRGLYEQY